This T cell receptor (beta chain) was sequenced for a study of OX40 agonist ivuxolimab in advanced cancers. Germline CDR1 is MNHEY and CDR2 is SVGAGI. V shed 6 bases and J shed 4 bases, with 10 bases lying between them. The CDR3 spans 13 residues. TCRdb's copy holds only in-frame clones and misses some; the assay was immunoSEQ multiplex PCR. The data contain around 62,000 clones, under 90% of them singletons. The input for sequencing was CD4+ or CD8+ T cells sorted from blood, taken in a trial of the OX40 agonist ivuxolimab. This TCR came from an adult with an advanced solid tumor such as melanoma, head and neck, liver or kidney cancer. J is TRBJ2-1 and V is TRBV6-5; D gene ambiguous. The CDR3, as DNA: TGTGCCAGCAGCTCTAGTTTTTACAATGAGCAGTTCTTC. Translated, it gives CASSSSFYNEQFF.